This TCR beta chain was sequenced in a study of blood T cell repertoires in COVID-19. This CDR3 has 18 amino acids. Trimming cost V 4 bases and J 0 bases, with 16 bases left between them. The germline V gene encodes CDR1 LGHNA and CDR2 YSLEER. The repertoire was sequenced with immunoSEQ multiplex PCR; TCRdb's copy has only in-frame clones and lacks some. The repertoire holds about 200,000 clones, with approximately 80% as singletons. The specimen was PBMCs or T cells enriched from blood (not recorded which). This sequence originates from a man aged 40-50 years who had recovered from COVID-19. The genes are TRBV4-3 and TRBJ1-6; no reliable D call. The CDR3 DNA follows: TGCGCCAGCAGCCCCCGTGGGCGGGTCGGCTCCTATAATTCACCCCTCCACTTT. Protein product: CASSPRGRVGSYNSPLHF.